These 18 T cell receptor beta chains share one sample of origin, sequenced in a study of radiation and T cells in renal cell carcinoma. Time point of the sample: blood 4 weeks post-SBRT, at nephrectomy. Treatment noted: 15 Gy SBRT to primary tumor, nephrectomy 4 weeks later. This table comes from immunoSEQ multiplex PCR, and its TCRdb copy is limited to in-frame clones, with some not included. The sample consists of around 170,000 clones, around 89% of them appearing once. The sequencing here drew on blood, taken from a patient whose treatment included radiotherapy and nephrectomy. Receptors originate from a woman aged 50 to 60 with renal cell carcinoma.

V and J are TRBV7-9 and TRBJ1-1; 8 bases map to TRBD1. Trimming at V came to 1 base and at J to 7 bases, leaving 8 bases not matched to a gene. The CDR3 extends over 15 amino acids. Germline-derived CDR1 and CDR2 are SEHNR and FQNEAQ (reference sequence). The CDR3 here is CASSLGGTGGNEAFF. Here the CDR3 DNA reads TGTGCCAGCAGCTTAGGCGGTACAGGGGGAAATGAAGCTTTCTTT.

J is TRBJ2-3 and V is TRBV5-8, with TRBD1 identical over 10 bases. CDR3 length: 15 residues. The V gene end was trimmed by 4 bases and the J gene end by 5 bases; junction bases not matched to a gene: 7. Germline V gene data show CDR1 as SGHTS and CDR2 as YDEGEE. The CDR3 coding sequence is TGTGCCAGCAGCCACGGGACAGGGGTTCAAGATACGCAGTATTTT. Translating gives CASSHGTGVQDTQYF.

The CDR3 coding sequence is TGCGCCAGCAGCCAGACGCGGGACATATCGCTGTTAGTTGGCCAGCCCCAGCATTTT. This translates into CASSQTRDISLLVGQPQHF. V usage is TRBV4-1 and J usage is TRBJ1-5, with D perhaps TRBD1 (6 bases). Looked up from germline, CDR1 is MGHRA and CDR2 is YSYEKL. The V and J ends lost 3 bases and 7 bases respectively, with 28 bases between them. The CDR3 consists of 19 residues.

V usage is TRBV7-9 and J usage is TRBJ1-3; possible D gene TRBD1, 5 bases. Looked up from germline, CDR1 is SEHNR and CDR2 is FQNEAQ (reference sequence). V was pared by 4 bases and J by 11 bases, with 18 bases between. This CDR3 is 14 amino acids long. CDR3 loop: CASSSFTGADSIYF. CDR3 nucleotide sequence: TGTGCCAGCAGCTCATTCACCGGGGCCGACTCCATATATTTT.

The chain couples TRBV7-2 to TRBJ2-5; D ambiguous. This CDR3 spans 13 amino acids. The germline gives CDR1 SGHTA, CDR2 FQGNSA. V was cut by 3 bases and J by 2 bases, with 7 bases left in between. The CDR3 spells CASSFSVQETQYF. The CDR3 DNA reads as TGTGCCAGCAGCTTCAGCGTTCAAGAGACCCAGTACTTC.

This rearrangement joins TRBV6-5 to TRBJ1-6; TRBD1 matches 8 bases. Looked up from germline, CDR1 is MNHEY and CDR2 is SVGAGI. The CDR3 is made up of 14 amino acids. V was pared by 4 bases and J by 6 bases, with 2 bases of the junction left unmatched. Here the CDR3 reads CASSWTGSNSPLHF. The CDR3 nucleotides are TGTGCCAGCAGTTGGACAGGGAGTAATTCACCCCTCCACTTT.

The chain employs TRBV25-1 and TRBJ2-5; 11 bases line up with TRBD2. This CDR3 is 16 amino acids long. Germline assignment: CDR1 MGHDK and CDR2 SYGVNS. The junction had 3 bases not matched to a gene; V was cut back by 1 base and J by 2 bases. DNA of the CDR3: TGTGCCAGCAGTGAATCTCTAGCGGGGGGACAAGAGACCCAGTACTTC. Translating it yields CASSESLAGGQETQYF.

The V gene is TRBV7-9, the J gene TRBJ1-1; D not certain. V lost 1 base, J lost 6 bases, and 9 bases lay in between. The length of the CDR3 is 13 residues. Germline CDR1 is SEHNR and CDR2 is FQNEAQ (reference sequence). The CDR3 DNA reads as TGTGCCAGCAGCTTAGGGCAGAGGGCTGAAGCTTTCTTT. This codes for CASSLGQRAEAFF.

The V and J genes are TRBV5-1 and TRBJ1-2; possible D gene TRBD1, 5 bases. CDR3 size: 15 residues. The ends were cut back, 0 bases at V and 4 bases at J, with 13 bases in the middle. In germline, CDR1 is SGHRS, CDR2 YFSETQ. The CDR3 sequence: CASSLAVGQGYGYTF. CDR3 coding DNA: TGCGCCAGCAGCTTGGCAGTCGGGCAGGGCTATGGCTACACCTTC.

CDR3 sequence reads: CASSPRAPWRGYTF. CDR3 sequence (DNA): TGTGCCAGCAGCCCTCGGGCCCCTTGGCGGGGCTACACCTTC. The gene calls are TRBV7-8 and TRBJ1-2; D uncertain. Germline CDR1 SGHVS, CDR2 FQNEAQ. V lost 5 bases, J lost 8 bases, and 18 bases lay in between. The CDR3 covers 14 residues.

This chain links TRBV7-2 with TRBJ1-2; a weak D match, TRBD1 (5 bases). Germline lookup yields CDR1 SGHTA and CDR2 FQGNSA. The CDR3 loop spans 14 amino acids. Trimming pared 1 base from V and 5 bases from J, leaving 11 bases between. The CDR3: CASSLGGQKYGYTF. CDR3 DNA sequence: TGTGCCAGCAGCTTAGGAGGACAAAAGTATGGCTACACCTTC.

The J gene is TRBJ1-2, the V gene TRBV6-6; D uncertain. Germline CDR1 and CDR2: MNHNY and SVGAGI (reference sequence). Between the trimmed V and J ends, which lost 0 bases and 8 bases, there was a span of 10 bases. There are 13 residues in the CDR3. CDR3 coding DNA: TGTGCCAGCAGTTACTCGGCAGAGGCCGGCTACACCTTC. This sequence encodes CASSYSAEAGYTF.

The chain combines TRBV19 with TRBJ1-2; D may be TRBD1 (6 bases). The ends were cut back, 4 bases at V and 2 bases at J, with 11 bases in the middle. Germline V CDR1 and CDR2: LNHDA, SQIVND (reference sequence). This CDR3 comprises 14 residues. CDR3 region: CASSTGTNNYGYTF. Written as DNA, the CDR3 is TGTGCCAGTAGTACCGGGACAAACAACTATGGCTACACCTTC.

The chain has TRBV29-1 and TRBJ2-2; TRBD2 aligns across 7 bases. The trim removed 4 bases at V and 7 bases at J, leaving 9 bases unmatched. The CDR3 sequence is 14 residues long. Germline lookup yields CDR1 SQVTM and CDR2 ANQGSEA. The CDR3 DNA reads as TGCAGCGTTGGAGTTGGGGGAGGGTTCGGGGAGCTGTTTTTT. Its protein is CSVGVGGGFGELFF.

The V call is TRBV29-1, the J call TRBJ1-1; D unclear. V lost 1 base and J lost 5, with 11 bases in between. Germline CDR1 and CDR2: SQVTM and ANQGSEA. The CDR3 is 13 amino acids. The CDR3 here is CSVEVDPGTEAFF. The CDR3 nucleotides are TGCAGCGTTGAAGTGGATCCGGGGACTGAAGCTTTCTTT. Variable domain in full (rest from reference TRBV29-1 and TRBJ1-1): SAVISQKPSRDICQRGTSLTIQCQVDSQVTMMFWYRQQPGQSLTLIATANQGSEATYESGFVIDKFPISRPNLTFSTLTVSNMSPEDSSIYLCSVEVDPGTEAFFGQGTRLTVV.

The chain couples TRBV6-6 to TRBJ2-7, with D tentatively TRBD1 (8 bases). CDR1 MNHNY and CDR2 SVGAGI come from the germline V gene (reference sequence). There are 15 residues in the CDR3. V dropped 11 bases and J dropped 3 bases, with 23 bases sitting between them. The CDR3 DNA reads TGTGCCGCAGGAATAAGCGGGACAGGTAACTACGAGCAGTACTTC. Translation: CAAGISGTGNYEQYF.

This clone showed up just a few times. The J gene is TRBJ1-2, the V gene TRBV25-1, with D perhaps TRBD1 (5 bases). Germline V lookup: CDR1 MGHDK, CDR2 SYGVNS. The CDR3 extends over 14 amino acids. V lost 1 base and J 4 bases, leaving 10 bases between the germline ends. The CDR3 bases are TGTGCCAGCAGTGAATGGGGCAGTTTCTATGGCTACACCTTC. Its protein is CASSEWGSFYGYTF.

The V gene is TRBV5-8, the J gene TRBJ2-7; the D is unclear. With 7 bases removed from V and 6 bases from J, the gap between germline ends came to 14 bases. The CDR3 has 12 amino acids. The germline V gene encodes CDR1 SGHTS and CDR2 YDEGEE. The CDR3 DNA follows: TGTGCCAGCCTAAGTTGGATCGCCGAGCAGTACTTC. This codes for CASLSWIAEQYF.